The 2 T cell receptor beta chains below come from one sample, sequenced in a study of response to subunit inactivated influenza vaccine. TCRdb passed the RT-PCR reads through MiXCR, listing each CDR3 protein once. This sample has roughly 620,000 distinct CDR3 sequences; approximately 10% occur once, and the top ten carry about 11%. The sample was also reused in another study, on T cells expressing NK-cell markers. As reported in that work: Synthesis of TCR beta cDNA relied on 5'RACE template switching carrying UMIs.

The source material was PBMCs from blood, sampled on the day of vaccination. The receptors were gathered from a man between 50 and 59 years old who received an inactivated influenza vaccine.

Details on this clonotype: A junction end diverges from the germline sequence, so it may reflect a read error. The chain combines TRBV28 with TRBJ1-3, with TRBD1 matching over 7 bases. The germline gives CDR1 MDHEN, CDR2 SYDVKM. The CDR3 contains 15 residues. The CDR3 loop reads CASSSPGQSGNSIYF. In DNA form, the CDR3 reads TGTGCCAGCAGTTCACCGGGACAGTCTGGAAACTCCATATATTTT.

The genes are TRBV28 and TRBJ1-2, with a tentative D call TRBD1 (6 bases). The V and J ends lost 3 bases and 12 bases respectively, with 20 bases between them. Germline values: CDR1 MDHEN, CDR2 SYDVKM. CDR3 length: 14 amino acids. The CDR3 sequence is CASSFPTATGGDTF. CDR3 nucleotide sequence: TGTGCCAGCAGTTTCCCGACGGCGACCGGGGGCGACACCTTC.